This T cell receptor beta chain originates from a study of regulatory T cells in long-lasting Graves disease. Study results and caveats: Persistent patients shared more public clonotypes (about 3,000) than newly diagnosed patients (about 1,000).

Arm-PCR of CDR3 regions and iRepertoire HTBI primers were used to build TCR beta libraries. TCRdb re-called the multiplex PCR reads through MiXCR, storing one row per CDR3 protein. The repertoire consists of 450,000 to 700,000 distinct CDR3 sequences, with approximately 15% occurring once and the leading ten covering under 10%. Stated time point: newly diagnosed GD, antithyroid drugs for less than 3 months. Extracted RNA from PBMCs served as the source of the TCR library. The ends were cut back, 6 bases at V and 7 bases at J, with 15 bases in the middle. The V gene's germline CDR1 is SGHAT and CDR2 FQNNGV. The CDR3 has 13 residues. This clonotype was found many times. Its antigen is unidentified. These data also formed part of another study, on T cells in Graves' hyperthyroidism and ophthalmopathy. Per that paper: Using the HTBI primer set, a first-round RT-PCR was run on the TCR CDR3. In blood, most of the thyroid clonotypes expanded above 0.001 were also present. The model predicted ophthalmopathy a median roughly six months before onset.

This chain joins TRBV11-2 and TRBJ2-5; D ambiguous. Material: peripheral blood mononuclear cells (PBMCs), obtained at new diagnosis, from a patient treated with antithyroid drugs. The receptor was derived from a man aged 25 to 40 with Graves disease. The CDR3 spells CASSSPDVGTQYF. The CDR3 DNA follows: TGTGCCAGCAGTAGTCCCGACGTCGGGACCCAGTACTTC.